Following are 24 T cell receptor beta chains from one sample sequenced in a study of tumor and adjacent non-tumor tissue in lung cancer. RNA was extracted from bulk tissue without any cell sorting. The normal lung tissue was taken more than 3 cm from the tumor edge. Three rounds of nested PCR, following a modified ARM-PCR protocol, produced the TCRbeta library. TCRdb reprocessed the multiplex PCR reads with MiXCR, giving one entry per CDR3 protein. In the table there are around 40,000 distinct CDR3 sequences, around three fifths of which are singletons. The sequenced sample consisted of distant non-tumor lung tissue. The origin of the receptors is a man aged 50-59 years with non-small cell lung cancer.

V gene TRBV5-4 combines with J gene TRBJ2-2; possible D gene TRBD2, 6 bases. Germline V lookup: CDR1 SGHNT, CDR2 YYREEE (reference sequence). The CDR3 is 13 residues long. CDR3 bases: TGTGCTAGCGGCTCTCAGTGGACCGGGGAGCTGTTTTTT. Amino acids: CASGSQWTGELFF.

With regard to this clonotype: Here the CDR3 omits its conserved ending phenylalanine or tryptophan, so a read error is the likely source. The rearrangement uses TRBV12-3 or TRBV12-4 and TRBJ2-5, with TRBD1 as a possible D gene (5 bases). Trimming stripped 2 bases from V and 1 base from J, with 8 bases between. The CDR3 is 14 residues long. The CDR3 sequence: CASSLPDIQETQYI. The CDR3 nucleotides are TGTGCCAGCAGTTTACCGGACATCCAAGAGACCCAGTACATC.

The rearrangement joins TRBV5-1 to TRBJ1-2, with D unclear. The V gene's germline CDR1 is SGHRS and CDR2 YFSETQ. Trimming shortened V by 1 base and J by 4 bases, and 11 bases separated the two germline ends. The length of the CDR3 is 14 residues. The CDR3 coding sequence is TGCGCCAGCAGCTTGTCGGCGGATGGCTATGGCTACACCTTC. Translation gives CASSLSADGYGYTF.

A remark on this clonotype: One end of the junction is discordant with germline, which a read error may explain. J is TRBJ2-3 and V is TRBV11-1, with a weak D call TRBD1 (5 bases). The CDR3 has 15 residues. CDR1 is SGHAT, CDR2 FQDESV, per germline (reference sequence). DNA for the CDR3: TGTGCCAGCAGCTTATTAGGACAACTGGCTGATATGCAGTATTTT. Translation gives CASSLLGQLADMQYF. Variable domain in full (rest from reference TRBV11-1 and TRBJ2-3): EAEVAQSPRYKITEKSQAVAFWCDPISGHATLYWYRQILGQGPELLVQFQDESVVDDSQLPKDRFSAERLKGVDSTLKIQPAELGDSAMYLCASSLLGQLADMQYFGPGTRLTVL.

Concerning this clonotype: The junction departs from germline at one end; a sequencing error may be responsible. The V and J genes are TRBV5-1 and TRBJ2-5; maybe TRBD2 (5 bases). There are 16 residues in the CDR3. From germline, CDR1 is SGHRS and CDR2 YFSETQ. DNA of the CDR3: TGCGCGAGCAGCTTGGAGGAACTAGAGGGCTTTGGGACCCAGTACTTC. It is translated as CASSLEELEGFGTQYF.

About this clonotype: This may arise from a read error, as a much more abundant clone is one base away. The rearrangement uses TRBV7-9 and TRBJ2-5, with 9 bases matching TRBD1. From germline, CDR1 is SEHNR and CDR2 FQNEAQ (reference sequence). The CDR3 extends over 14 amino acids. The CDR3 loop reads CVSSLQGAGETQYF. The CDR3 DNA follows: TGTGTCAGCAGCTTACAGGGGGCAGGAGAGACCCAGTACTTC. Together with reference TRBV7-9 and TRBJ2-5, the CDR3 gives the full variable domain: DTGVSQNPRHKITKRGQNVTFRCDPISEHNRLYWYRQTLGQGPEFLTYFQNEAQLEKSRLLSDRFSAERPKGSFSTLEIQRTEQGDSAMYLCVSSLQGAGETQYFGPGTRLLVL.

As to this clonotype: Compared with germline, one end of the junction differs, possibly owing to a read error. The rearrangement joins TRBV4-1 to TRBJ2-5; D not certain. Germline V gene data show CDR1 as MGHRA and CDR2 as YSYEKL. The CDR3 runs 13 residues. CDR3 loop: CASSQDDVETQYF. CDR3 DNA: TGCGCGAGCAGCCAAGATGATGTGGAGACCCAGTACTTC.

As to this clonotype: Possible read error: a much larger clone is one base away. In this CDR3 the conserved last residue, phenylalanine or tryptophan, is missing, so a read error is likely. In DNA form, the CDR3 reads TGTGCCACTTCGGACAGAATCAATGAGCAGTTCGTC. Translated, it gives CATSDRINEQFV. The J gene is TRBJ2-1, the V gene TRBV6-6; D is possibly TRBD1 (6 bases). This CDR3 contains 12 residues. V dropped 10 bases and J dropped 6 bases, with 13 bases sitting between them. Germline CDR1 reads MNHNY; CDR2 reads SVGAGI (reference sequence).

Regarding this clonotype: The junction does not match germline at one end; this may be a read error. This CDR3 is CASSQAGARYDYTF. The CDR3 coding sequence is TGCGCCAGCAGCCAAGCGGGGGCGCGGTATGACTACACCTTC. The rearrangement uses TRBV4-1 and TRBJ1-2; a possible D gene is TRBD1 (6 bases). In germline, CDR1 is MGHRA, CDR2 YSYEKL. The CDR3 is 14 residues long.

The sample holds many counts of this clonotype. V is TRBV4-1 and J is TRBJ1-6; a possible D gene is TRBD1 (6 bases). Germline V CDR1 and CDR2: MGHRA, YSYEKL. This CDR3 spans 17 amino acids. With 0 bases removed from V and 10 bases from J, the gap between germline ends came to 19 bases. The CDR3 sequence is CASSQDSTGSTKSPLHF. CDR3 in DNA: TGCGCCAGCAGCCAAGATAGTACAGGGAGTACGAAATCACCCCTCCACTTT.

About this clonotype: One end of the junction is discordant with germline, which a read error may explain. The rearrangement links TRBV25-1 to TRBJ1-1; possibly TRBD1 for D (5 bases). The germline gives CDR1 MGHDK, CDR2 SYGVNS. The CDR3 extends over 15 amino acids. The CDR3 DNA reads as TGTGCCATCAGTGAATATAGCTCCAGGAGGGGTGAAGCTTTCTTT. This translates into CAISEYSSRRGEAFF.

This chain links TRBV18 with TRBJ2-3; 9 nucleotides line up with TRBD2. This CDR3 comprises 16 residues. CDR1 and CDR2 (germline): KGHSH, LQKENI. V was pared by 5 bases and J by 2 bases, with 8 bases of the junction left unmatched. CDR3 coding DNA: TGTGCCAGCTCATCGACTAGCGGCTCGCTCACAGATACGCAGTATTTT. Translated: CASSSTSGSLTDTQYF.

This clonotype was picked up a small number of times. The junction does not match germline at one end; this may be a read error. The gene calls are TRBV12-3 or TRBV12-4 and TRBJ2-5; 11 bases line up with TRBD2. This CDR3 is built from 13 residues. The CDR3 spells CTSSTSGGETQYF. The CDR3 DNA follows: TGTACCAGTAGTACTAGCGGGGGAGAGACCCAGTACTTC.

As regards this clonotype: Because the CDR3's place on the DNA is in doubt, the DNA is left out and the CDR3 is given as listed by TCRdb. The V and J genes are TRBV11-2 and TRBJ1-2; TRBD1 reflects the table's D call only, with no check against the DNA. The CDR3 adds up to 15 amino acids, both ends counted. Germline V lookup: CDR1 SGHAT, CDR2 FQNNGV. CDR3 amino acids: CARTLARQGPYGCTF.

In its sample, this clonotype was seen many times. The rearrangement joins TRBV7-9 to TRBJ2-1; D not certain. Germline V gene lookup returns CDR1 SEHNR and CDR2 FQNEAQ (reference sequence). Deletions cut 5 bases from V and 6 bases from J, with 8 bases between. The CDR3 consists of 12 residues. As DNA, the CDR3 is TGTGCCAGCAGCGTAATTGGCAATGAGCAGTTCTTC. Translation gives CASSVIGNEQFF.

This clonotype occurred a few times. A read error may be the cause here, since a much bigger clone is one base away. This chain joins TRBV6-1 and TRBJ1-4; D is perhaps TRBD1 (5 bases). The V gene's germline CDR1 is MNHNS and CDR2 SASEGT. The CDR3 totals 12 residues. Trimming took off 11 bases at V and 5 bases at J, with 12 bases between the two ends. The CDR3, as DNA: TGTGCCGGGGCCAAGACAAATGAAAAACTGTTTTTT. This translates into CAGAKTNEKLFF.

This clonotype was recorded many times. The rearrangement joins TRBV10-3 to TRBJ2-1; D may be TRBD2 (5 bases). Trimming took 0 bases from V and 4 from J, leaving 13 bases between them. The CDR3 is made up of 16 amino acids. Germline V gene sequence: CDR1 ENHRY, CDR2 SYGVKD. The CDR3 nucleotides read TGTGCCATCAGTGAGTCGGGCAGCGGCGGTTACAATGAGCAGTTCTTC. Its protein product is CAISESGSGGYNEQFF.

This clonotype occurred many times. The chain links TRBV5-1 to TRBJ2-1; 13 bases line up with TRBD2. Trimming at V came to 4 bases and at J to 4 bases, leaving 8 bases not matched to a gene. This CDR3 spans 17 amino acids. Looked up from germline, CDR1 is SGHRS and CDR2 is YFSETQ. CDR3 sequence reads: CASSPAPGLAGYNEQFF. CDR3 DNA sequence: TGCGCCAGCAGCCCCGCCCCGGGACTAGCGGGATACAATGAGCAGTTCTTC.

Note on this clonotype: The CDR3 does not close with the conserved phenylalanine or tryptophan, likely indicating a read error. J is TRBJ2-7 and V is TRBV29-1; D unclear. The V end was cut by 3 bases, the J end by 3 bases, with 12 bases between. The CDR3 length is 13 residues. Germline V CDR1 and CDR2: SQVTM, ANQGSEA. The CDR3 protein is CSVEGYSVYEQYL. CDR3 sequence (DNA): TGCAGCGTTGAGGGTTACTCGGTCTACGAGCAGTACCTC.

In the case of this clonotype: Given a much more abundant clone one base away, this may be a read error. This CDR3 reads CASSSTDEQFF. The CDR3 nucleotides are TGTGCCAGCAGCTCTACAGATGAGCAGTTCTTC. The chain carries TRBV5-6 and TRBJ2-1; D remains unclear. This CDR3 spans 11 amino acids. Per the germline V gene, CDR1 is SGHDT and CDR2 is YYEEEE. V was clipped by 3 bases and J by 8 bases, with 6 bases between them.

This clonotype has more than one count but fewer than ten. The V gene is TRBV5-1, the J gene TRBJ2-5; 8 nucleotides align to TRBD1. The CDR3 contains 15 residues. The J segment lost 1 base and the V segment lost 4 bases, leaving 6 bases of the junction unmatched. The germline gives CDR1 SGHRS, CDR2 YFSETQ. The CDR3 spells CASSPFGQGQETQYF. CDR3 DNA sequence: TGCGCCAGCAGCCCCTTTGGACAGGGCCAAGAGACCCAGTACTTC.

As concerns this clonotype: This could be a read error, since a much larger clone is one nucleotide away. The V gene is TRBV24-1, the J gene TRBJ2-6, with D possibly matching TRBD2 (7 bases). Germline CDR1 reads KGHDR; CDR2 reads SFDVKD. CDR3 length: 19 residues. CDR3 amino acids: CATSDTGRGSPSGANVLSF. The CDR3 bases are TGTGCCACCAGTGATACGGGGAGGGGGTCCCCCTCTGGGGCCAACGTCCTGAGTTTC.

The sample holds a few counts of this clonotype. This may be a read error, as it is one base from a much larger clone. The gene calls are TRBV6-5 and TRBJ1-5; D uncertain. The CDR3 contains 14 residues. From germline, CDR1 is MNHEY and CDR2 SVGAGI. In DNA, the CDR3 is TGTGCCAGCAGCCGCCTTGGGAGAGATCAGCCCCGGCATTTT. Its protein product is CASSRLGRDQPRHF.

This clonotype has a handful of counts. A much bigger clone sits one base away, suggesting this may be a read error. The chain has TRBV5-6 and TRBJ2-5; the D is unclear. CDR1 is SGHDT, CDR2 YYEEEE, per germline. V was cut by 0 bases and J by 2 bases, with 14 bases left in between. The CDR3 covers 16 residues. The CDR3 coding sequence is TGTGCCAGCAGCTTGGAACAGAACTGGGATCAAGAGACCCAGTACTTC. Protein product: CASSLEQNWDQETQYF.